This T cell receptor beta chain was captured by sequencing in a study of cytomegalovirus exposure and HLA in healthy donors. Libraries were prepared by immunoSEQ multiplex PCR; TCRdb keeps only in-frame clonotypes and omits some of them. The sample includes roughly 130,000 clones, approximately 87% of them seen just once. The trim removed 6 bases at V and 5 bases at J, leaving 7 bases unmatched. CDR3 length equals 15 residues. Looked up from germline, CDR1 is KGHSH and CDR2 is LQKENI. This clone turned up a few times. The chain joins TRBV18 to TRBJ1-4, with TRBD1 identical over 9 bases. Input material: PBMCs. The clonotype was recovered from a man between 18 and 35 years old in good health and CMV-seronegative. CDR3 DNA: TGTGCCAGCTCTTCCGGACAGGGGTGGAATGAAAAACTGTTTTTT. Translating gives CASSSGQGWNEKLFF.